These 32 T cell receptor beta chains were sequenced from one sample in a study of beta chain features in type 1 diabetes. As every portion of the isolated RNA was reverse transcribed, the sequencing read expressed TCRB transcripts. Method: immunoSEQ multiplex PCR; TCRdb's copy keeps in-frame clones and lacks some. The sample lists hundreds of thousands of clones; less than 20% were seen once. Sequencing was performed on naive CD4+ T cells from blood. The source of these receptors is a man aged 18 to 29 in good health.

The chain joins TRBV4-1 to TRBJ2-7, with unresolved D. The CDR3 is made up of 15 amino acids. Germline CDR1 and CDR2: MGHRA and YSYEKL. Trimming shortened V by 0 bases and J by 3 bases, and 12 bases separated the two germline ends. CDR3 coding DNA: TGCGCCAGCAGCCAAGATTATAACAGCTACTACGAGCAGTACTTC. It codes for CASSQDYNSYYEQYF.

This clone has a handful of counts. The rearrangement links TRBV18 to TRBJ2-1, with 12 bases identical to TRBD1. The CDR3 loop spans 15 amino acids. Germline V gene lookup returns CDR1 KGHSH and CDR2 LQKENI. Trimming took 6 bases from V and 7 from J; bases not matched to a gene: 7. The DNA for the CDR3 is TGTGCCAGCTCCCTCGGGACAGGGGGCGCGAATGAGCAGTTCTTC. Translating it yields CASSLGTGGANEQFF.

This clone has more than one count but fewer than ten. V gene TRBV9 combines with J gene TRBJ2-6; D is undetermined. CDR1 and CDR2 from the germline V gene are SGDLS and YYNGEE. V lost 0 bases to trimming and J lost 0 bases, with 13 bases between them. The length of the CDR3 is 18 residues. As DNA, the CDR3 is TGTGCCAGCAGCGTAGTATGGCACCGTCACTCTGGGGCCAACGTCCTGACTTTC. This gives the protein CASSVVWHRHSGANVLTF. Using reference TRBV9 and TRBJ2-6 for the parts outside the CDR3, the full variable domain is DSGVTQTPKHLITATGQRVTLRCSPRSGDLSVYWYQQSLDQGLQFLIQYYNGEERAKGNILERFSAQQFPDLHSELNLSSLELGDSALYFCASSVVWHRHSGANVLTFGAGSRLTVL.

The V call is TRBV28, the J call TRBJ2-2, with 9 bases matching TRBD1. There are 17 residues in the CDR3. Per germline, CDR1 MDHEN and CDR2 SYDVKM. The V and J ends lost 4 bases and 6 bases, in that order; junction bases with no gene match: 12. The CDR3 is CASSWNGQGKRAGELFF. The CDR3 bases are TGTGCCAGCAGTTGGAACGGACAGGGGAAAAGGGCCGGGGAGCTGTTTTTT.

This clone has just a few counts. This chain joins TRBV9 and TRBJ2-5; TRBD1 matches 9 bases. The CDR3 spans 15 residues. V was pared by 3 bases and J by 11 bases, with 14 bases of the junction left unmatched. Germline loops: CDR1 SGDLS, CDR2 YYNGEE. As DNA, the CDR3 is TGTGCCAGCAGCGCCACGGGGACAGGGCTGGGAGAGCAGTACTTC. This encodes CASSATGTGLGEQYF.

The table lists this clone with a few counts. CDR3 residues: CASGDQGASNTQYF. In DNA form, the CDR3 reads TGTGCCAGCGGGGACCAGGGGGCGTCGAATACGCAGTATTTT. The J gene is TRBJ2-3, the V gene TRBV7-2, with 8 bases lining up with TRBD1. The V gene end was trimmed by 8 bases and the J gene end by 7 bases; junction bases not matched to a gene: 11. From germline, CDR1 is SGHTA and CDR2 FQGNSA. CDR3 length: 14 residues.

CDR3 DNA sequence: TGTGCCACCAGCAGAGACAGGGGGAACACTGAAGCTTTCTTT. Its translation is CATSRDRGNTEAFF. V is TRBV15 and J is TRBJ1-1; a weak D match, TRBD1 (6 bases). This CDR3 spans 14 amino acids. Germline-derived CDR1 and CDR2 are LNHNV and YYDKDF (reference sequence). V dropped 0 bases and J dropped 1 base, with 6 bases sitting between them.

The chain uses TRBV11-1 and TRBJ2-5, with D perhaps matching TRBD2 (5 bases). The length of the CDR3 is 14 residues. Germline V gives CDR1 SGHAT, CDR2 FQDESV (reference sequence). Trimming shortened V by 4 bases and J by 2 bases, and 11 bases separated the two germline ends. As DNA, the CDR3 is TGTGCCAGCAGCTCAGGACTGTTGCAAGAGACCCAGTACTTC. This codes for CASSSGLLQETQYF. The full variable domain, its missing parts supplied by reference TRBV11-1 and TRBJ2-5, is EAEVAQSPRYKITEKSQAVAFWCDPISGHATLYWYRQILGQGPELLVQFQDESVVDDSQLPKDRFSAERLKGVDSTLKIQPAELGDSAMYLCASSSGLLQETQYFGPGTRLLVL.

This clone was picked up a small number of times. V and J are TRBV28 and TRBJ1-2, with D hard to call. Germline CDR1 and CDR2: MDHEN and SYDVKM. This CDR3 comprises 12 residues. CDR3 protein: CASVGSNYGYTF. The CDR3 bases are TGTGCTTCGGTCGGGTCTAACTATGGCTACACCTTC.

This clone turned up a few times. The chain has TRBV7-9 and TRBJ1-5, with D perhaps TRBD1 (6 bases). The CDR3 sequence is 15 residues long. The V and J ends lost 5 bases and 3 bases respectively, with 14 bases between them. Germline loops: CDR1 SEHNR, CDR2 FQNEAQ (reference sequence). The CDR3 DNA is TGTGCCAGCAGCCCACTCCGGGACAACAATCAGCCCCAGCATTTT. Its translation: CASSPLRDNNQPQHF.

This clone appeared a few times. The rearrangement links TRBV7-2 to TRBJ2-1; D is undetermined. The CDR3 covers 11 residues. Looked up from germline, CDR1 is SGHTA and CDR2 is FQGNSA. V was pared by 2 bases and J by 7 bases, with 3 bases between. The CDR3 DNA reads TGTGCCAGCAGCTTACGGAATGAGCAGTTCTTC. As protein: CASSLRNEQFF. Based on the CDR3 plus reference TRBV7-2 and TRBJ2-1, the full variable domain is GAGVSQSPSNKVTEKGKDVELRCDPISGHTALYWYRQSLGQGLEFLIYFQGNSAPDKSGLPSDRFSAERTGGSVSTLTIQRTQQEDSAVYLCASSLRNEQFFGPGTRLTVL.

The chain combines TRBV14 with TRBJ2-5, with D perhaps given as TRBD1 or TRBD2 (5 bases each). CDR1 and CDR2 (germline): SGHDN, FVKESK. This CDR3 contains 15 residues. Trimming left V 2 bases short and J 5 bases short, with 15 bases between. The CDR3 sequence is CASSQRTGTGETQYF. Here the CDR3 DNA reads TGTGCCAGCAGCCAAAGGACCGGGACGGGGGAGACCCAGTACTTC. The complete variable domain, with remaining parts taken from reference TRBV14 and TRBJ2-5, reads EAGVTQFPSHSVIEKGQTVTLRCDPISGHDNLYWYRRVMGKEIKFLLHFVKESKQDESGMPNNRFLAERTGGTYSTLKVQPAELEDSGVYFCASSQRTGTGETQYFGPGTRLLVL.

This clone was seen a handful of times. The genes are TRBV28 and TRBJ1-3; TRBD1 might be the D (6 bases). Trimming stripped 3 bases from V and 0 bases from J, with 6 bases between. CDR3 size: 14 residues. Germline loops: CDR1 MDHEN, CDR2 SYDVKM. The DNA for the CDR3 is TGTGCCAGCAGTTTCAGGGGCTCTGGAAACACCATATATTTT. This translates into CASSFRGSGNTIYF.

This clone occurred a few times. The gene calls are TRBV5-1 and TRBJ2-5, with TRBD2 matching over 14 bases. Germline values: CDR1 SGHRS, CDR2 YFSETQ. Trimming cost V 4 bases and J 4 bases; bases outside gene matches: 6. The CDR3 loop spans 16 amino acids. The CDR3 DNA reads as TGCGCCAGCAGCACTGGGACTAGCGGGGGTATAGAGACCCAGTACTTC. The encoded protein is CASSTGTSGGIETQYF.

The chain couples TRBV25-1 to TRBJ2-2; maybe TRBD1 (6 bases). Per germline, CDR1 MGHDK and CDR2 SYGVNS. This CDR3 spans 15 amino acids. V dropped 2 bases and J dropped 4 bases, with 11 bases sitting between them. CDR3 DNA sequence: TGTGCCAGCAGTGAACGGCAGGGGATCACCGGGGAGCTGTTTTTT. It codes for CASSERQGITGELFF.

This clone was observed once. J is TRBJ1-5 and V is TRBV19; D remains ambiguous. The CDR3 consists of 12 residues. With 5 bases removed from V and 8 bases from J, the gap between germline ends came to 10 bases. The V gene's germline CDR1 is LNHDA and CDR2 SQIVND (reference sequence). CDR3 nucleotides: TGTGCCAGTAGTCCCCCCGGGAAGCCCCAGCATTTT. Protein sequence: CASSPPGKPQHF.

CDR3 in amino acids: CASSSPLRDRGRLAFF. The CDR3 bases are TGTGCCAGCAGTTCCCCCCTCCGGGACAGGGGGCGATTAGCTTTCTTT. The rearrangement links TRBV27 to TRBJ1-1; 12 nucleotides align to TRBD1. Germline CDR1 is MNHEY and CDR2 is SMNVEV (reference sequence). Losses at the gene ends were 4 bases for V and 10 bases for J; bases not matched to a gene: 13. There are 16 residues in the CDR3.

The sample holds a few counts of this clone. This chain connects TRBV5-1 to TRBJ2-1; 11 bases are a match to TRBD2. CDR1 and CDR2 (germline): SGHRS, YFSETQ. Unmatched junction bases numbered 12, after V lost 4 bases and J lost 0 bases. The CDR3 is 19 amino acids. The CDR3 DNA reads TGCGCCAGCAGCGAAATACGGACTAGCGGGTATAGCTCCTACAATGAGCAGTTCTTC. It specifies CASSEIRTSGYSSYNEQFF.

The rearrangement uses TRBV7-3 and TRBJ2-7; 7 nucleotides line up with TRBD1. The trim removed 3 bases at V and 2 bases at J, leaving 7 bases unmatched. CDR1 SGHTA and CDR2 FQGTGA come from the germline V gene. CDR3 length: 15 amino acids. CDR3 coding DNA: TGTGCCAGCAGCTTGAGGCCAGGGGGAACCTACGAGCAGTACTTC. It translates to CASSLRPGGTYEQYF. Based on the CDR3 plus reference TRBV7-3 and TRBJ2-7, the full variable domain is GAGVSQTPSNKVTEKGKYVELRCDPISGHTALYWYRQSLGQGPEFLIYFQGTGAADDSGLPNDRFFAVRPEGSVSTLKIQRTERGDSAVYLCASSLRPGGTYEQYFGPGTRLTVT.

This clone was seen a few times. The rearrangement links TRBV5-6 to TRBJ1-2; 8 positions agree with TRBD1. Trimming at V came to 2 bases and at J to 4 bases, leaving 16 bases not matched to a gene. The CDR3 covers 18 residues. Germline CDR1 reads SGHDT; CDR2 reads YYEEEE. Written as DNA, the CDR3 is TGTGCCAGCAGCTTTCTAACAGGACAGGGTCGTCTACGCTATGGCTACACCTTC. It yields the protein CASSFLTGQGRLRYGYTF.

A few counts support this clone. The chain joins TRBV30 to TRBJ2-1, with 8 bases aligning to TRBD2. V lost 3 bases and J lost 1; bases outside the gene matches: 11. The CDR3 extends over 17 amino acids. Per the germline V gene, CDR1 is GTSNPN and CDR2 is SVGIG (reference sequence). The CDR3, as DNA: TGTGCCTGGAGCAAGACCCCCCCGGGGGGGTCCTACAATGAGCAGTTCTTC. Protein sequence: CAWSKTPPGGSYNEQFF.

V and J are TRBV15 and TRBJ2-2, with D tentatively TRBD1 (5 bases). The CDR3 consists of 13 residues. From germline, CDR1 is LNHNV and CDR2 YYDKDF (reference sequence). With 8 bases removed from V and 5 bases from J, the gap between germline ends came to 12 bases. CDR3 protein: CATGASRTGELFF. CDR3 nucleotides: TGTGCCACCGGGGCCAGCAGAACCGGGGAGCTGTTTTTT. The full variable domain, in which reference TRBV15 and TRBJ2-2 provide the parts outside the CDR3, is DAMVIQNPRYQVTQFGKPVTLSCSQTLNHNVMYWYQQKSSQAPKLLFHYYDKDFNNEADTPDNFQSRRPNTSFCFLDIRSPGLGDTAMYLCATGASRTGELFFGEGSRLTVL.

With regard to this clone: Germline is not matched at one junction end, which may reflect a read error. The chain is built from TRBV23-1 and TRBJ1-4; D is ambiguous. TRBV23-1 is an open reading frame, and its role is uncertain. The CDR3 sequence is 10 residues long. CDR3 in DNA: TGCGCCAACAGTCCGGGAAAACTGTTTTTT. Translation: CANSPGKLFF.

In regard to this clone: The sample contains more than one DNA sequence encoding this CDR3. The chain carries TRBV7-9 and TRBJ2-5; the match to TRBD1 covers 9 bases. The CDR3 consists of 15 residues. Per the germline V gene, CDR1 is SEHNR and CDR2 is FQNEAQ (reference sequence). V lost 0 bases to trimming and J lost 4 bases; unmatched junction nucleotides: 3. The CDR3 nucleotides are TGTGCCAGCAGCTTAGCCCAGGGACAGGGAGAGACCCAGTACTTC. Protein sequence: CASSLAQGQGETQYF.

The CDR3 nucleotides read TGTGCCAGCAGTTTGGGTAATCGCTACACCTTC. This gives the protein CASSLGNRYTF. V is TRBV28 and J is TRBJ1-2, with no clear D. Germline CDR1 MDHEN, CDR2 SYDVKM. The CDR3 is 11 amino acids. V lost 3 bases to trimming and J lost 9 bases, with 8 bases between them.

A single count supports this clone. Within the sample, other DNA sequences also encode this same CDR3. The chain has TRBV9 and TRBJ2-1; TRBD2 matches at 8 bases. With V trimmed by 2 bases and J by 0 bases, 4 bases remained unmatched. Germline loops: CDR1 SGDLS, CDR2 YYNGEE. The CDR3 runs to 16 residues. The CDR3 is CASSVPGTSSYNEQFF. The CDR3 bases are TGTGCCAGCAGCGTCCCCGGGACTAGCTCCTACAATGAGCAGTTCTTC. Complete variable domain (other parts from reference TRBV9 and TRBJ2-1): DSGVTQTPKHLITATGQRVTLRCSPRSGDLSVYWYQQSLDQGLQFLIQYYNGEERAKGNILERFSAQQFPDLHSELNLSSLELGDSALYFCASSVPGTSSYNEQFFGPGTRLTVL.

This clone was seen more than once but under ten times. The chain links TRBV4-3 to TRBJ2-1, with D possibly being TRBD2 (7 bases). Trimming left V 3 bases short and J 9 bases short, with 21 bases between. The CDR3 has 16 residues. Germline loops: CDR1 LGHNA, CDR2 YSLEER. This CDR3 is CASSQGKGGRRTEQFF. As DNA, the CDR3 is TGCGCCAGCAGCCAGGGCAAGGGGGGGCGCCGAACTGAGCAGTTCTTC.

The rearrangement links TRBV7-9 to TRBJ2-7, with 7 positions matching TRBD1. There are 15 residues in the CDR3. Germline CDR1 SEHNR, CDR2 FQNEAQ (reference sequence). V lost 1 base to trimming and J lost 0 bases; unmatched junction nucleotides: 3. The CDR3 loop is CASSLEQGSSYEQYF. CDR3 nucleotides: TGTGCCAGCAGCTTAGAACAGGGGAGCTCCTACGAGCAGTACTTC.

The chain has TRBV5-1 and TRBJ2-1, with D uncertain. CDR3 length: 13 residues. V gave up 4 bases and J gave up 6 bases, with 11 bases separating them. Germline loops: CDR1 SGHRS, CDR2 YFSETQ. This CDR3 reads CASSTPPGNEQFF. Here the CDR3 DNA reads TGCGCCAGCAGCACACCCCCGGGCAATGAGCAGTTCTTC.

The chain employs TRBV7-2 and TRBJ2-5; no reliable D call. Germline lookup yields CDR1 SGHTA and CDR2 FQGNSA. Trimming stripped 3 bases from V and 2 bases from J, with 10 bases between. There are 14 residues in the CDR3. CDR3 DNA: TGTGCCAGCAGCTTCCATGGCGGTCAAGAGACCCAGTACTTC. This sequence encodes CASSFHGGQETQYF.

This chain uses TRBV7-3 with TRBJ2-1; 7 bases are shared with TRBD2. The V segment lost 11 bases and the J segment 1 base; nucleotides outside the gene matches: 8. The CDR3 runs to 14 residues. From germline, CDR1 is SGHTA and CDR2 FQGTGA. CDR3 bases: TGTGCCTCCAAAGCGGGGCGGTCCTACAATGAGCAGTTCTTC. It specifies CASKAGRSYNEQFF.

In its sample, this clone was seen a few times. The V gene is TRBV4-2, the J gene TRBJ1-2, with TRBD1 as a possible D gene (5 bases). Per germline, CDR1 LGHNA and CDR2 YNFKEQ. The CDR3 spans 14 residues. Trimming cost V 2 bases and J 4 bases, with 11 bases left between them. The CDR3 DNA follows: TGTGCCAGCAGCCAAACCTCAGGGACCTATGGCTACACCTTC. It is translated as CASSQTSGTYGYTF.